The T cell receptor beta chain under discussion was sequenced for a study of a mutant IDH1 vaccine in newly diagnosed glioma. About the study: The patients received vaccinations eight times, in weeks 1, 3, 5, 7, 11, 15, 19 and 23. Before enrollment, patients got radiotherapy alone, temozolomide alone, or mostly the combination. The study, taken as a whole, reports: Among all patients, vaccine-induced immune responses occurred in around 94%.

Clones were sequenced by immunoSEQ multiplex PCR, and TCRdb holds only the in-frame ones, with some missing. The sample lists 20,000 to 25,000 clones, roughly 86% seen once, with 5.7% in the top ten. In the case of this clone: Its target is unknown.

The CDR3 is made up of 15 amino acids. Trimming removed 0 bases at V and 6 bases at J, with 13 bases between. CDR1 is MRHNA and CDR2 is SNTAGT in the germline V gene. Sample time point: week 11, during vaccination. Every vaccine dose comprised 300 ug of mutant IDH1 20-mer peptide plus topical imiquimod. The astrocytomas were IDH1-mutant, ATRX-negative, and WHO grade 3 or 4. The clonotype was recovered from a woman between 35 and 50 years old with glioma. The chain has TRBV6-4 and TRBJ2-3; D unresolved. The sample in question was PBMCs, obtained from a glioma patient whose treatment included an IDH1 peptide vaccine. The CDR3 sequence: CASSDSERPLDTQYF. CDR3 nucleotides: TGTGCCAGCAGTGACTCAGAGCGTCCTCTTGATACGCAGTATTTT.